Below, 21 T cell receptor beta chains from the same sample are listed, as sequenced in a study of a mutant IDH1 vaccine in newly diagnosed glioma. Documented time point: week 35, safety follow-up. Alongside topical imiquimod, each dose of vaccine comprised 300 ug of mutant IDH1 20-mer peptide. The assay was immunoSEQ multiplex PCR, and TCRdb's table has in-frame clones only and misses some. The sample lists about 54,000 clones; about 85% were seen once. The antigens for these receptors are not known. Sequencing was performed on PBMCs, taken from a glioma patient whose treatment included an IDH1 peptide vaccine. The origin of the receptors is a woman aged 18-29 years with glioma.

There are a few counts of this clone. The rearrangement joins TRBV9 to TRBJ2-7; D remains unclear. Between the trimmed V and J ends, which lost 0 bases and 2 bases, there was a span of 12 bases. This CDR3 contains 15 residues. From germline, CDR1 is SGDLS and CDR2 YYNGEE. The CDR3 region is CASSVEGTFPYEQYF. DNA of the CDR3: TGTGCCAGCAGCGTAGAAGGCACCTTCCCCTACGAGCAGTACTTC. Full variable domain (remainder filled in from reference TRBV9 and TRBJ2-7): DSGVTQTPKHLITATGQRVTLRCSPRSGDLSVYWYQQSLDQGLQFLIQYYNGEERAKGNILERFSAQQFPDLHSELNLSSLELGDSALYFCASSVEGTFPYEQYFGPGTRLTVT.

V usage is TRBV6-5 and J usage is TRBJ2-7; D call uncertain. Trimming left V 0 bases short and J 0 bases short, with 6 bases between. In germline, CDR1 is MNHEY, CDR2 SVGAGI. The CDR3 covers 14 residues. Here the CDR3 DNA reads TGTGCCAGCAGTTACTCTTCCAGCTCCTACGAGCAGTACTTC. Amino acids: CASSYSSSSYEQYF.

J is TRBJ1-6 and V is TRBV19; D gene ambiguous. Germline loops: CDR1 LNHDA, CDR2 SQIVND (reference sequence). This CDR3 spans 13 amino acids. V dropped 4 bases and J dropped 10 bases, with 11 bases sitting between them. CDR3 in amino acids: CASSTYTDSPLHF. The DNA of the CDR3 is TGTGCCAGTAGTACCTACACGGACTCACCCCTCCACTTT. The complete variable domain, with remaining parts taken from reference TRBV19 and TRBJ1-6, reads DGGITQSPKYLFRKEGQNVTLSCEQNLNHDAMYWYRQDPGQGLRLIYYSQIVNDFQKGDIAEGYSVSREKKESFPLTVTSAQKNPTAFYLCASSTYTDSPLHFGNGTRLTVT.

The chain couples TRBV7-3 to TRBJ1-2; the D is unclear. CDR3 size: 13 residues. The V gene's germline CDR1 is SGHTA and CDR2 FQGTGA. V lost 3 bases, J lost 8 bases, and 13 bases lay in between. CDR3: CASSFSSLVGYTF. CDR3 DNA sequence: TGTGCCAGCAGCTTTTCGTCGCTGGTGGGCTACACCTTC. The complete variable domain, with remaining parts taken from reference TRBV7-3 and TRBJ1-2, reads GAGVSQTPSNKVTEKGKYVELRCDPISGHTALYWYRQSLGQGPEFLIYFQGTGAADDSGLPNDRFFAVRPEGSVSTLKIQRTERGDSAVYLCASSFSSLVGYTFGSGTRLTVV.

CDR3 in DNA: TGCGCCAGCAGCTTCAAGGACGGACGGGAAAAACTGTTTTTT. Translation: CASSFKDGREKLFF. The V gene is TRBV5-1, the J gene TRBJ1-4; D not resolved. This CDR3 spans 14 amino acids. Germline CDR1 is SGHRS and CDR2 is YFSETQ. The V and J ends lost 2 bases and 8 bases respectively, with 13 bases between them.

The chain is built from TRBV6-6 and TRBJ2-1; D is ambiguous. Trimming shortened V by 2 bases and J by 4 bases, and 6 bases separated the two germline ends. The germline V gene encodes CDR1 MNHNY and CDR2 SVGAGI (reference sequence). This CDR3 has 13 residues. The CDR3 protein is CASSYLGYNEQFF. The CDR3 bases are TGTGCCAGCAGTTACCTGGGGTACAATGAGCAGTTCTTC.

The J gene is TRBJ2-1, the V gene TRBV18, with a possible D match to TRBD2 (5 bases). The length of the CDR3 is 14 residues. Germline V CDR1 and CDR2: KGHSH, LQKENI. Trimming took off 3 bases at V and 3 bases at J, with 9 bases between the two ends. The DNA for the CDR3 is TGTGCCAGCTCACCCGGTAGCGTCTACAATGAGCAGTTCTTC. As protein: CASSPGSVYNEQFF.

This chain uses TRBV5-4 with TRBJ1-4; 9 bases match TRBD1. The CDR3 has 14 amino acids. With V trimmed by 4 bases and J by 6 bases, 4 bases remained unmatched. Germline CDR1 and CDR2: SGHNT and YYREEE (reference sequence). For the CDR3, the DNA is TGTGCCAGCAGCCTACAGGGGGCCGATGAAAAACTGTTTTTT. As protein: CASSLQGADEKLFF.

The chain recombines TRBV9 with TRBJ2-1; D uncertain. Trimming shortened V by 2 bases and J by 8 bases, and 8 bases separated the two germline ends. CDR1 is SGDLS and CDR2 is YYNGEE in the germline V gene. This CDR3 contains 12 residues. The CDR3, as DNA: TGTGCCAGCAGCGTCCCTCACGATGAGCAGTTCTTC. Amino acids: CASSVPHDEQFF.

The V gene is TRBV6-1, the J gene TRBJ2-5; the match to TRBD1 covers 8 bases. Trimming removed 5 bases from V and 2 bases from J; junction bases left unmatched: 4. The CDR3 covers 14 residues. Germline V gene sequence: CDR1 MNHNS, CDR2 SASEGT. CDR3 sequence reads: CASSSGGRQETQYF. CDR3 DNA: TGTGCCAGCAGTTCAGGGGGCCGGCAAGAGACCCAGTACTTC.

V gene TRBV18 combines with J gene TRBJ1-1; D perhaps matches TRBD1 (6 bases). The CDR3 covers 15 residues. Germline CDR1 and CDR2: KGHSH and LQKENI. V lost 8 bases and J lost 4, with 20 bases in between. This CDR3 reads CASRLSGGQRTEAFF. DNA of the CDR3: TGTGCCAGCCGATTGAGTGGGGGGCAGCGCACTGAAGCTTTCTTT.

This rearrangement joins TRBV6-4 to TRBJ1-6; TRBD1 matches 10 bases. Germline trimming cut 6 bases from V and 9 bases from J; bases unmatched to any gene: 5. This CDR3 comprises 14 residues. Germline V gives CDR1 MRHNA, CDR2 SNTAGT. The CDR3 DNA reads as TGTGCCAGCAGCGCCGGGACAGGGGTTTCACCCCTCCACTTT. This translates into CASSAGTGVSPLHF.

The chain recombines TRBV18 with TRBJ1-1, with D perhaps TRBD1 (6 bases). V was pared by 2 bases and J by 4 bases, with 11 bases between. Germline CDR1 reads KGHSH; CDR2 reads LQKENI. The CDR3 loop spans 14 amino acids. The CDR3 coding sequence is TGTGCCAGCTCACCAGGGGGCGGAAGCACTGAAGCTTTCTTT. Its translation is CASSPGGGSTEAFF.

This clone was counted a single time. The chain joins TRBV11-2 to TRBJ1-1; TRBD1 might be the D (5 bases). The germline V and J ends were trimmed by 6 bases and 1 base, with 15 bases remaining between them. CDR1 is SGHAT, CDR2 FQNNGV, per germline. The CDR3 spans 15 residues. CDR3 amino acids: CASRPLGGSNTEAFF. The CDR3, as DNA: TGTGCCAGCAGGCCCCTGGGGGGTTCGAACACTGAAGCTTTCTTT.

This rearrangement joins TRBV19 to TRBJ1-3; no definite D call. V lost 3 bases, J lost 0 bases, and 9 bases lay in between. CDR1 and CDR2 (germline): LNHDA, SQIVND (reference sequence). The length of the CDR3 is 15 residues. In DNA, the CDR3 is TGTGCCAGTAGTATTAACGGCTTCTCTGGAAACACCATATATTTT. This codes for CASSINGFSGNTIYF. The complete variable domain, with remaining parts taken from reference TRBV19 and TRBJ1-3, reads DGGITQSPKYLFRKEGQNVTLSCEQNLNHDAMYWYRQDPGQGLRLIYYSQIVNDFQKGDIAEGYSVSREKKESFPLTVTSAQKNPTAFYLCASSINGFSGNTIYFGEGSWLTVV.

This sequence joins TRBV10-3 and TRBJ1-1; TRBD1 agrees at 11 bases. V dropped 6 bases and J dropped 4; count of bases not matched to a gene: 4. The CDR3 totals 14 residues. From germline, CDR1 is ENHRY and CDR2 SYGVKD. The DNA for the CDR3 is TGTGCCATCAGGAGGACAGGGGGCGGCACTGAAGCTTTCTTT. Its translation is CAIRRTGGGTEAFF.

The J gene is TRBJ1-2, the V gene TRBV20-1; D is undetermined. Germline CDR1 reads DFQATT; CDR2 reads SNEGSKA (reference sequence). Trimming left V 5 bases short and J 7 bases short, with 8 bases between. The CDR3 is 10 residues long. The chain's CDR3 is CSAFRTGYTF. The CDR3 DNA reads TGCAGTGCTTTCAGAACTGGCTACACCTTC.

The chain couples TRBV2 to TRBJ2-3, with TRBD2 as a possible D gene (7 bases). The germline gives CDR1 SNHLY, CDR2 FYNNEI. V lost 8 bases and J 4 bases, leaving 13 bases between the germline ends. The CDR3 is made up of 13 amino acids. CDR3 sequence reads: CASLLGGPDTQYF. For the CDR3, the DNA is TGTGCCAGCCTCCTGGGGGGGCCAGATACGCAGTATTTT.

CDR3 protein: CASSVGSKEKGDTEAFF. As DNA, the CDR3 is TGTGCCAGCAGCGTAGGGTCTAAAGAAAAGGGGGACACTGAAGCTTTCTTT. This rearrangement joins TRBV9 to TRBJ1-1, with D perhaps matching TRBD1 (6 bases). V dropped 0 bases and J dropped 3 bases, with 18 bases sitting between them. The CDR3 is made up of 17 amino acids. The germline gives CDR1 SGDLS, CDR2 YYNGEE.

This chain uses TRBV5-8 with TRBJ1-4; weak D call: TRBD1 (5 bases). From germline, CDR1 is SGHTS and CDR2 YDEGEE. This CDR3 has 15 residues. V was pared by 9 bases and J by 0 bases, with 15 bases between. For the CDR3, the DNA is TGTGCCACCGACCTACAGGACGCAACTAATGAAAAACTGTTTTTT. Residues: CATDLQDATNEKLFF.

For the CDR3, the DNA is TGTGCCAGCAGCAAGGGGACTAGCGGCGCCTACAATGAGCAGTTCTTC. It specifies CASSKGTSGAYNEQFF. The rearrangement joins TRBV5-4 to TRBJ2-1; the match to TRBD2 covers 11 bases. With 4 bases clipped from V and 2 bases from J, the junction kept 5 bases outside the gene matches. The CDR3 covers 16 residues. Germline CDR1 and CDR2: SGHNT and YYREEE (reference sequence).